The 27 T cell receptor beta chains reported below all come from one sample, sequenced in a study of blood T cell repertoires in COVID-19. Assay: immunoSEQ multiplex PCR; the TCRdb copy retains only in-frame clones and omits some. The repertoire holds about 300,000 clones, with about four fifths as singletons. The sample consisted of peripheral blood. All receptors derive from a human donor with COVID-19, enrolled during active disease. The donor label of this sample is uncertain.

V usage is TRBV5-1 and J usage is TRBJ2-5; tentative D call: TRBD1 (6 bases). With 6 bases removed from V and 5 bases from J, the gap between germline ends came to 14 bases. CDR1 SGHRS and CDR2 YFSETQ come from the germline V gene. The CDR3 runs 13 residues. The CDR3 region is CASNRDWEETQYF. CDR3 in DNA: TGCGCCAGCAACAGGGATTGGGAGGAGACCCAGTACTTC. The entire variable domain, with the rest obtained from reference TRBV5-1 and TRBJ2-5, is as follows: KAGVTQTPRYLIKTRGQQVTLSCSPISGHRSVSWYQQTPGQGLQFLFEYFSETQRNKGNFPGRFSGRQFSNSRSEMNVSTLELGDSALYLCASNRDWEETQYFGPGTRLLVL.

The chain combines TRBV14 with TRBJ1-5; D unresolved. This CDR3 has 15 amino acids. V lost 1 base to trimming and J lost 6 bases, with 13 bases between them. The V gene's germline CDR1 is SGHDN and CDR2 FVKESK. CDR3 sequence reads: CASSQAGSIGQPQHF. DNA of the CDR3: TGTGCCAGCAGCCAAGCCGGGTCCATTGGTCAGCCCCAGCATTTT.

This clone was detected only a few times. V gene TRBV27 combines with J gene TRBJ1-1; 10 positions agree with TRBD1. The CDR3 length is 14 residues. V was pared by 5 bases and J by 6 bases, with 6 bases of the junction left unmatched. Germline lookup yields CDR1 MNHEY and CDR2 SMNVEV (reference sequence). CDR3 residues: CASSKTGGWAEAFF. The CDR3 DNA follows: TGTGCCAGCAGTAAGACAGGGGGCTGGGCTGAAGCTTTCTTT.

The rearrangement joins TRBV28 to TRBJ1-5; TRBD1 might be the D (5 bases). From germline, CDR1 is MDHEN and CDR2 SYDVKM. The CDR3 is 13 residues long. V lost 10 bases to trimming and J lost 6 bases, with 16 bases between them. CDR3 DNA: TGTGCCACCCGGAGGGGTTTAGGTCAGCCCCAGCATTTT. Amino acids: CATRRGLGQPQHF. Filled out from reference TRBV28 and TRBJ1-5, the complete variable domain reads DVKVTQSSRYLVKRTGEKVFLECVQDMDHENMFWYRQDPGLGLRLIYFSYDVKMKEKGDIPEGYSVSREKKERFSLILESASTNQTSMYLCATRRGLGQPQHFGDGTRLSIL.

In this sample, this clone is medium-sized. Relative to the germline gene, one junction end is altered; a read error may explain this. J is TRBJ2-5 and V is TRBV7-7; 7 nucleotides line up with TRBD2. The germline V gene has CDR1 SSHAT and CDR2 FNYEAQ (reference sequence). This CDR3 has 16 amino acids. CDR3 sequence: CASSSFRSGGQETQYF. CDR3 nucleotides: TGTGCTAGCAGCTCATTTAGATCGGGGGGCCAAGAGACCCAGTACTTC.

The CDR3 is CASCPPGLAGYEQYF. The CDR3 nucleotides read TGTGCCAGCTGCCCACCGGGACTAGCGGGATACGAGCAGTACTTC. This chain connects TRBV28 to TRBJ2-7; 13 bases align to TRBD2. J was trimmed by 4 bases and V by 8 bases; bases with no gene match: 8. The CDR3 totals 15 residues. Germline V CDR1 and CDR2: MDHEN, SYDVKM.

V usage is TRBV7-2 and J usage is TRBJ2-2, with TRBD1 identical over 8 bases. With 2 bases clipped from V and 1 base from J, the junction kept 9 bases outside the gene matches. Germline values: CDR1 SGHTA, CDR2 FQGNSA. This CDR3 is 18 amino acids long. The CDR3 loop reads CASSLWWQGALNTGELFF. The CDR3 region has the DNA TGTGCCAGCAGCTTATGGTGGCAGGGGGCCTTGAACACCGGGGAGCTGTTTTTT.

This chain connects TRBV5-1 to TRBJ2-7, with 8 bases aligning to TRBD2. Germline V gives CDR1 SGHRS, CDR2 YFSETQ. The CDR3 loop spans 16 amino acids. V trimming: 1 base; J trimming: 9 bases; junction bases outside the gene matches: 15. This CDR3 is CASSLLMAGGGGGQYF. CDR3 DNA: TGCGCCAGCAGCTTGTTGATGGCGGGAGGAGGCGGCGGGCAGTACTTC.

The rearrangement joins TRBV10-3 to TRBJ2-6; 9 nucleotides agree with TRBD1. The V gene's germline CDR1 is ENHRY and CDR2 SYGVKD. The V and J ends lost 1 base and 0 bases, in that order; junction bases with no gene match: 13. This CDR3 spans 21 amino acids. In DNA form, the CDR3 reads TGTGCCATCAGTGAGTTCGGGTTGCGGACAGGGGTATTCTCTGGGGCCAACGTCCTGACTTTC. It encodes CAISEFGLRTGVFSGANVLTF.

This clone was counted a single time. The V and J genes are TRBV13 and TRBJ2-3; perhaps TRBD2 as D (7 bases). The V gene's germline CDR1 is PRHDT and CDR2 FYEKMQ (reference sequence). The V end was cut by 5 bases, the J end by 4 bases, with 16 bases between. The CDR3 runs 15 residues. The CDR3 nucleotides read TGTGCCAGCAGCCCAGAGGGGGGGAAGGCAGATACGCAGTATTTT. Translating gives CASSPEGGKADTQYF.

The gene calls are TRBV18 and TRBJ2-1, with a possible D match to TRBD1 (5 bases). The CDR3 contains 14 residues. Germline V gene sequence: CDR1 KGHSH, CDR2 LQKENI. V lost 4 bases and J 2 bases, leaving 9 bases between the germline ends. The CDR3: CASSQSGTYNEQFF. As DNA, the CDR3 is TGTGCCAGCTCACAGTCAGGGACCTACAATGAGCAGTTCTTC. The whole variable domain, filled in from reference TRBV18 and TRBJ2-1, reads NAGVMQNPRHLVRRRGQEARLRCSPMKGHSHVYWYRQLPEEGLKFMVYLQKENIIDESGMPKERFSAEFPKEGPSILRIQQVVRGDSAAYFCASSQSGTYNEQFFGPGTRLTVL.

This sequence joins TRBV4-3 and TRBJ2-7, with 9 bases identical to TRBD2. This CDR3 comprises 17 residues. The J segment lost 2 bases and the V segment lost 0 bases, leaving 8 bases of the junction unmatched. Germline V gene data show CDR1 as LGHNA and CDR2 as YSLEER. Here the CDR3 DNA reads TGCGCCAGCAGCCAAGAGTCAGGAGCGGGGGGTCCCTACGAGCAGTACTTC. Its protein product is CASSQESGAGGPYEQYF.

This clone occurred once. The V and J genes are TRBV28 and TRBJ2-2, with 7 positions matching TRBD1. This CDR3 has 18 residues. Germline V lookup: CDR1 MDHEN, CDR2 SYDVKM. The J segment lost 1 base and the V segment lost 4 bases, leaving 12 bases of the junction unmatched. The CDR3 sequence: CASSSIGLRDRNTGELFF. The CDR3 bases are TGTGCCAGCAGTTCCATAGGCCTCCGGGACAGGAACACCGGGGAGCTGTTTTTT.

The rearrangement links TRBV2 to TRBJ2-2; no clear D. The CDR3 contains 12 residues. From germline, CDR1 is SNHLY and CDR2 FYNNEI. V lost 7 bases and J lost 4, with 7 bases in between. CDR3 region: CASKRGTGELFF. As DNA, the CDR3 is TGTGCCAGCAAGCGCGGCACCGGGGAGCTGTTTTTT.

The chain has TRBV13 and TRBJ2-6; D is perhaps TRBD2 (6 bases). The germline V and J ends were trimmed by 7 bases and 0 bases, with 13 bases remaining between them. The CDR3 extends over 16 amino acids. Germline V gives CDR1 PRHDT, CDR2 FYEKMQ (reference sequence). The CDR3 sequence: CASTRGSGSGANVLTF. CDR3 coding DNA: TGTGCCAGCACTCGGGGGTCAGGCTCTGGGGCCAACGTCCTGACTTTC.

The genes are TRBV6-5 and TRBJ2-1; a weak D match, TRBD2 (6 bases). Per the germline V gene, CDR1 is MNHEY and CDR2 is SVGAGI. V lost 6 bases, J lost 9 bases, and 9 bases lay in between. The CDR3 consists of 11 residues. DNA for the CDR3: TGTGCCAGCAGAAGGGACTTTGAGCAGTTCTTC. Amino acids: CASRRDFEQFF.

The chain employs TRBV27 and TRBJ2-2; a possible D gene is TRBD2 (6 bases). CDR1 MNHEY and CDR2 SMNVEV come from the germline V gene (reference sequence). The germline V and J ends were trimmed by 4 bases and 4 bases, with 22 bases remaining between them. CDR3 length: 18 residues. CDR3 sequence reads: CASSSPRYGSSGTGELFF. The CDR3 nucleotides are TGTGCCAGCAGTTCCCCCCGCTACGGGAGCTCGGGCACCGGGGAGCTGTTTTTT.

The table lists this clone with a few counts. The rearrangement links TRBV7-9 to TRBJ1-2; D unresolved. Looked up from germline, CDR1 is SEHNR and CDR2 is FQNEAQ (reference sequence). The CDR3 runs to 13 residues. V dropped 0 bases and J dropped 4 bases, with 6 bases sitting between them. CDR3: CASSLAEFYGYTF. The CDR3 region has the DNA TGTGCCAGCAGCTTAGCGGAGTTCTATGGCTACACCTTC.

This sequence joins TRBV2 and TRBJ2-5, with 11 nucleotides matching TRBD2. The length of the CDR3 is 14 residues. V lost 9 bases to trimming and J lost 5 bases; unmatched junction nucleotides: 8. Germline loops: CDR1 SNHLY, CDR2 FYNNEI. The CDR3 DNA sequence: TGTGCCAGTAGACTAGCGGGATTTGGGGAGACCCAGTACTTC. Its translation: CASRLAGFGETQYF.

The chain links TRBV2 to TRBJ2-3; the D gene is possibly TRBD2 (5 bases). The germline V and J ends were trimmed by 6 bases and 6 bases, with 16 bases remaining between them. The CDR3 sequence is 14 residues long. The germline V gene has CDR1 SNHLY and CDR2 FYNNEI. As DNA, the CDR3 is TGTGCCAGCAGCGAGACTACTGCTTCGGATACGCAGTATTTT. Translating it yields CASSETTASDTQYF.

V and J are TRBV7-8 and TRBJ2-5; 13 bases are a match to TRBD2. The germline CDR1 and CDR2 sequences are SGHVS and FQNEAQ. The CDR3 runs 14 residues. V lost 4 bases and J lost 8; bases outside the gene matches: 4. CDR3 coding DNA: TGTGCCAGCAGCTCCGGGACTAGCGGGACCACCCAGTACTTC. Its translation: CASSSGTSGTTQYF.

J is TRBJ2-1 and V is TRBV7-2; D is undetermined. The CDR3 contains 11 residues. Trimming took 6 bases from V and 7 from J, leaving 7 bases between them. Germline CDR1 is SGHTA and CDR2 is FQGNSA. CDR3 sequence (DNA): TGTGCCAGCAGTCGAGCGAATGAGCAGTTCTTC. Translated: CASSRANEQFF.

This rearrangement joins TRBV6-4 to TRBJ1-5; D not resolved. The germline gives CDR1 MRHNA, CDR2 SNTAGT. CDR3 length: 15 residues. V lost 2 bases and J 4 bases, leaving 12 bases between the germline ends. The CDR3 DNA sequence: TGTGCCAGCAGTGACCCCCCCAGGAAAAATCAGCCCCAGCATTTT. This encodes CASSDPPRKNQPQHF.

The chain recombines TRBV5-1 with TRBJ2-5; TRBD2 aligns across 9 bases. The junction had 8 bases not matched to a gene; V was cut back by 0 bases and J by 5 bases. The CDR3 length is 16 residues. Germline V CDR1 and CDR2: SGHRS, YFSETQ. CDR3 DNA: TGCGCCAGCAGCTTGGGTAGCGGGAGCGGTCAGGAGACCCAGTACTTC. It is translated as CASSLGSGSGQETQYF.

V and J are TRBV5-1 and TRBJ2-3; 7 nucleotides line up with TRBD1. CDR1 SGHRS and CDR2 YFSETQ come from the germline V gene. The V gene end was trimmed by 4 bases and the J gene end by 4 bases; junction bases not matched to a gene: 6. The CDR3 has 14 amino acids. For the CDR3, the DNA is TGCGCCAGCAGCCCTGGTACAGGGGCAGATACGCAGTATTTT. Translation gives CASSPGTGADTQYF.

On this clone itself: Other DNA sequences from this sample encode an identical CDR3 as well. The V and J genes are TRBV19 and TRBJ1-5; 9 bases match TRBD1. V gave up 6 bases and J gave up 4 bases; unmatched junction bases: 1. From germline, CDR1 is LNHDA and CDR2 SQIVND (reference sequence). This CDR3 contains 13 residues. CDR3 in amino acids: CASSGTGNQPQHF. In nucleotides, the CDR3 is TGTGCCAGTAGCGGGACAGGGAATCAGCCCCAGCATTTT.

The V call is TRBV10-3, the J call TRBJ1-2; D is unclear. V was cut by 6 bases and J by 6 bases, with 14 bases left in between. The CDR3 is made up of 13 amino acids. Germline V CDR1 and CDR2: ENHRY, SYGVKD. Here the CDR3 DNA reads TGTGCCATCAGGCCTACACTCGACAATGGCTACACCTTC. Its protein is CAIRPTLDNGYTF.